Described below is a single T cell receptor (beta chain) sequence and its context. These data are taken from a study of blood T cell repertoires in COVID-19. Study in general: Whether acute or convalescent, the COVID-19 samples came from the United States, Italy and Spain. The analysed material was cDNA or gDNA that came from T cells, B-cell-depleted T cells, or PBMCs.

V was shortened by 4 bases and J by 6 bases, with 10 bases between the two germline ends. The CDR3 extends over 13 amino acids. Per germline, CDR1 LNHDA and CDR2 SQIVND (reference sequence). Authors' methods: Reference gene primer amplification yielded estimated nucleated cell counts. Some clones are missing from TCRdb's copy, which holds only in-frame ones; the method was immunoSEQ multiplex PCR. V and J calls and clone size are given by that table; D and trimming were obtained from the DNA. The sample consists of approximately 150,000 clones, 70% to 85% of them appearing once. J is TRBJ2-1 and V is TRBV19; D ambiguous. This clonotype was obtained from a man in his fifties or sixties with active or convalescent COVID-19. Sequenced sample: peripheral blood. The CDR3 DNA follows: TGTGCCAGTAGTACCCAGAGGAGCAATGAGCAGTTCTTC. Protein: CASSTQRSNEQFF.